The sequence of this TCR beta chain was determined in a study of blood T cell repertoires in COVID-19. The V segment lost 3 bases and the J segment 7 bases; nucleotides outside the gene matches: 8. This CDR3 is 15 amino acids long. Germline CDR1 is SNHLY and CDR2 is FYNNEI. Per the original data handling: From reference gene primer amplification, estimates of nucleated cell counts were derived. The protocol was immunoSEQ multiplex PCR, while the TCRdb copy is restricted to in-frame clones and leaves out a portion. V and J calls plus clone size are reproduced from that table; the DNA served to infer D and trimming. The sample has fewer than 90,000 clones; around 80% are singletons.

The specimen sequenced was peripheral blood. The V call is TRBV2, the J call TRBJ2-1; 8 nucleotides line up with TRBD2. The clonotype was recovered from a human donor in a cohort sampled during active COVID-19. CDR3 DNA sequence: TGTGCCAGCAGTGATTGGTCGGGAGGGTCAAATGAGCAGTTCTTC. This translates into CASSDWSGGSNEQFF. The full variable domain, its missing parts supplied by reference TRBV2 and TRBJ2-1, is EPEVTQTPSHQVTQMGQEVILRCVPISNHLYFYWYRQILGQKVEFLVSFYNNEISEKSEIFDDQFSVERPDGSNFTLKIRSTKLEDSAMYFCASSDWSGGSNEQFFGPGTRLTVL.